This T cell receptor beta chain was sequenced for a study of blood T cell repertoires in COVID-19 (TCRdb year 2020). Describing the broader study: Collaborator samples came from the United States, Italy and Spain and covered acute and convalescent phases of COVID-19. The material from the prospective study consisted of cDNA or gDNA derived from T cells, B-cell-depleted T cells, or PBMCs. Subjects who had been exposed to COVID-19, were actively infected with it, or had recovered from it provided the deeply sampled blood TCRbeta repertoires that made up the dataset. The repertoires were made available in a free public database intended to serve as a resource for research on the immune response to SARS-CoV-2. The samples were drawn from two sources: the first 160 participants of the ongoing ImmuneRACE study, and fewer than 1,500 subjects contributed by 6 global collaborators. The sample metadata nearly always contained a de-identified subject ID, COVID-19 status, age in years and sex. Where HLA class I and class II types were available, the types were taken from metadata supplied by the sample provider, not from assay-based typing.

General findings and caveats noted by the study authors: Clinical and demographic metadata were provided uncurated, with the amount varying by source and participant.

One collaborating source in Seattle enrolled patients while the patients were actively infected and followed the patients over time throughout the course of disease. Collaborating institutions collected whole blood in K2EDTA tubes following their own protocols. Collaborator samples were shipped for TCRbeta analysis as frozen whole blood, isolated PBMCs, or DNA extracted from either sample type. TCRbeta CDR3 regions were amplified from genomic DNA using the immunoSEQ Assay, a bias-controlled multiplex PCR. On the study's bioinformatics: The number of nucleated cells in each sample was estimated from the amplification of reference gene primers within the assay. To quantify the absolute abundance of each unique TCRbeta CDR3 rearrangement, sequence reads were collapsed and filtered. For each sample, productive Simpson clonality was calculated as the square root of Simpson's diversity index across productive rearrangements. TCRdb stores this immuneACCESS table with in-frame sequences only. Part of the clones is absent; in the studies checked, under half of the shortfall reflects unresolved V genes, and no reason is known for the rest. V and J calls and clone size are those listed in that table; D and trimming were worked out from the DNA. The sample data list roughly 87,000 clones, and over 75% of these were observed just once. The ten largest clones take up approximately 2.8% of the sample.

Worth noting for this clone: The specificity of this receptor is unknown. No much larger clone exists at a distance of one base, and base qualities are not known.

This TCR derives from a woman older than 75 with COVID-19, enrolled during active disease. Sequenced: peripheral blood.

The DNA sequence reads TGTGCCACCAGTGACTCGGCCAGGGGGCTTGAAAAACTGTTTTTT. Translated, this is CATSDSARGLEKLFF. The chain is encoded by TRBV24-1 joined to TRBJ1-4; 8 junctional bases match TRBD1. The cysteine opens and the phenylalanine closes a CDR3 of 15 amino acids. The sequence is cut down to CDR3 DNA, 45 bases in frame from base 1. Taken from the germline V gene, the CDR1 and CDR2 loops are KGHDR and SFDVKD. V loses 4 bases at its end and J loses 7 bases; junction bases beyond the gene matches: 7.